In its sample, the clone carrying this T cell receptor beta chain was seen a few times. The data derive from a study of blood T cell repertoires in COVID-19. As for the study in general: Specimens from acute and convalescent COVID-19 originated in the United States, Italy and Spain. T cells, B-cell-depleted T cells, or PBMCs supplied cDNA or gDNA.

How the authors handled the data: Estimation of nucleated cell counts was performed using reference gene primer amplification. TCRdb's copy holds only in-frame clones and misses some; the assay was immunoSEQ multiplex PCR. The V and J calls and clone size were taken over from that table, and D and trimming were inferred from the DNA. The data show some 250,000 clones, more than 75% seen once. The germline V and J ends were trimmed by 0 bases and 5 bases, with 11 bases remaining between them. The germline V gene encodes CDR1 ENHRY and CDR2 SYGVKD. The CDR3 spans 15 residues. The sample consisted of peripheral blood. The TCR was taken from a woman aged 40 to 55 who had recovered from COVID-19. The rearrangement links TRBV10-3 to TRBJ1-5, with a weak D call TRBD1 (6 bases). CDR3 residues: CAISESRGQYQPQHF. In nucleotides, the CDR3 is TGTGCCATCAGTGAGTCGAGGGGACAATATCAGCCCCAGCATTTT.